The next 5 T cell receptor beta chains were all read from a single sample in a study of somatic mutations in cytotoxic T cells in rheumatoid arthritis. The protocol was immunoSEQ multiplex PCR, while the TCRdb copy is restricted to in-frame clones and leaves out a portion. The sample lists roughly 9,800 clones, around nine tenths occurring once. Sequencing was performed on CD8+ T cells sorted from blood. The receptors shown here come from a woman younger than 30 with rheumatoid arthritis.

The chain recombines TRBV7-9 with TRBJ2-3; a possible D gene is TRBD1 (6 bases). The CDR3 is 17 amino acids. V was clipped by 4 bases and J by 2 bases, with 19 bases between them. Germline-derived CDR1 and CDR2 are SEHNR and FQNEAQ (reference sequence). CDR3 loop: CASSSLGQPGSTDTQYF. CDR3 coding DNA: TGTGCCAGCAGCTCGCTCGGACAGCCGGGTTCCACAGATACGCAGTATTTT.

In its sample, this clone was seen once. This chain joins TRBV9 and TRBJ2-1, with 11 bases aligning to TRBD2. This CDR3 has 15 residues. Germline loops: CDR1 SGDLS, CDR2 YYNGEE. V dropped 2 bases and J dropped 5; count of bases not matched to a gene: 3. The CDR3 loop is CASSVKGLADNEQFF. As DNA, the CDR3 is TGTGCCAGCAGCGTGAAGGGACTAGCGGACAATGAGCAGTTCTTC. Looking up the rest from reference TRBV9 and TRBJ2-1 gives the full variable domain: DSGVTQTPKHLITATGQRVTLRCSPRSGDLSVYWYQQSLDQGLQFLIQYYNGEERAKGNILERFSAQQFPDLHSELNLSSLELGDSALYFCASSVKGLADNEQFFGPGTRLTVL.

The chain links TRBV5-1 to TRBJ2-7; 13 nucleotides match TRBD2. The CDR3 extends over 15 amino acids. The trim removed 2 bases at V and 7 bases at J, leaving 6 bases unmatched. Germline lookup yields CDR1 SGHRS and CDR2 YFSETQ. The CDR3 protein is CASSLTSGGASEQYF. For the CDR3, the DNA is TGCGCCAGCAGCTTAACTAGCGGGGGGGCGTCTGAGCAGTACTTC.

The J gene is TRBJ1-6, the V gene TRBV2; D gene uncertain. Deletions cut 6 bases from V and 14 bases from J, with 26 bases between. CDR3 length equals 16 residues. Germline V gene data show CDR1 as SNHLY and CDR2 as FYNNEI. CDR3 in amino acids: CASRILRGPGNESLHF. The DNA of the CDR3 is TGTGCCAGCAGGATCCTTCGCGGGCCCGGGAACGAATCCCTCCACTTT.

This clone was observed once. V and J are TRBV2 and TRBJ2-6; D is perhaps TRBD2 (6 bases). The ends were cut back, 8 bases at V and 1 base at J, with 21 bases in the middle. The CDR3 loop spans 18 amino acids. From germline, CDR1 is SNHLY and CDR2 FYNNEI. DNA of the CDR3: TGTGCCAGCCGCCTCGGGAGAGATTTCCAATCTGGGGCCAACGTCCTGACTTTC. Translating gives CASRLGRDFQSGANVLTF.